This T cell receptor (beta chain) originates from a study of cytomegalovirus exposure and HLA in healthy donors. Study context: T cells numbering around 190 million yielded some 120 million unique TCR beta sequences in an earlier analysis. Broader study findings: Indistinguishable V segments such as TRBV6-2 and TRBV6-3 were excluded. Earlier findings revealed that most TCR beta V segments proved productive either about 87% or about 30% of the time.

This clone occurred once. Its antigen remains unknown. The V and J ends lost 7 bases and 4 bases, in that order; junction bases with no gene match: 9. Germline CDR1 LNHDA, CDR2 SQIVND (reference sequence). This CDR3 has 15 residues. Primers for the PCR totalled 60 Vbeta and 13 Jbeta. Method: immunoSEQ multiplex PCR; TCRdb's copy keeps in-frame clones and lacks some. The sample carries roughly 100,000 clones, around three quarters recorded once. This TCR was recovered from a woman in her thirties or forties in good health and CMV-seronegative. This rearrangement joins TRBV19 to TRBJ2-1, with 8 bases lining up with TRBD1. Sequencing used PBMCs. As DNA, the CDR3 is TGTGCCAGTACCTCAGGACAGGGTCTTTACAATGAGCAGTTCTTC. Amino acids: CASTSGQGLYNEQFF.